These 13 T cell receptor beta chains originate from one sample sequenced in a study of control samples from healthy donors and cancer patients. Here immunoSEQ multiplex PCR was the method, and the copy in TCRdb shows in-frame clones only, minus some. This sample has 150,000 to 200,000 clones, with just over 85% found just once. Material: blood. The source of these receptors is a man between 18 and 35 years old in good health.

Note on this clone: The same CDR3 can be traced to other DNA sequences in this sample. DNA for the CDR3: TGTGCCAGCAGTGAACTCGCAGATACGCAGTATTTT. Its translation is CASSELADTQYF. The chain is built from TRBV2 and TRBJ2-3; D ambiguous. This CDR3 spans 12 amino acids. Germline V gene lookup returns CDR1 SNHLY and CDR2 FYNNEI. Trimming cost V 2 bases and J 4 bases, with 4 bases left between them.

This clone was observed a few times. This sequence joins TRBV5-1 and TRBJ2-3; weak D call: TRBD2 (6 bases). Trimming cost V 5 bases and J 4 bases, with 11 bases left between them. The germline V gene has CDR1 SGHRS and CDR2 YFSETQ. CDR3 size: 13 residues. CDR3 sequence: CASSWRGPDTQYF. In nucleotides, the CDR3 is TGCGCCAGCAGTTGGCGGGGCCCAGATACGCAGTATTTT.

The rearrangement uses TRBV15 and TRBJ2-1, with 9 bases identical to TRBD1. The CDR3 length is 16 residues. The V segment lost 2 bases and the J segment 3 bases; nucleotides outside the gene matches: 5. Germline V gene data show CDR1 as LNHNV and CDR2 as YYDKDF (reference sequence). The CDR3, as DNA: TGTGCCACCAGCAGAATGAGGGACAGGGTCTACAATGAGCAGTTCTTC. Its protein product is CATSRMRDRVYNEQFF.

The chain couples TRBV4-3 to TRBJ2-6; 9 bases line up with TRBD2. Germline V gene data show CDR1 as LGHNA and CDR2 as YSLEER. The CDR3 is made up of 20 amino acids. Unmatched junction bases numbered 10, after V lost 1 base and J lost 0 bases. The CDR3 region has the DNA TGCGCCAGCAGCCAAGTTCGTTTCGGACTAGCGAGCTCTGGGGCCAACGTCCTGACTTTC. Its protein is CASSQVRFGLASSGANVLTF.

This rearrangement joins TRBV6-5 to TRBJ1-1; D ambiguous. Germline-derived CDR1 and CDR2 are MNHEY and SVGAGI. V was trimmed by 2 bases and J by 4 bases, leaving 2 bases between them. The CDR3 spans 11 residues. DNA of the CDR3: TGTGCCAGCAGTTACGGCACTGAAGCTTTCTTT. Translated, it gives CASSYGTEAFF.

CDR3 loop: CASSLVGTGGLNEQFF. DNA for the CDR3: TGTGCCAGCAGCTTAGTTGGGACAGGGGGTCTCAATGAGCAGTTCTTC. The V call is TRBV11-2, the J call TRBJ2-1; 11 bases map to TRBD1. The CDR3 runs to 16 residues. The V segment lost 1 base and the J segment 6 bases; nucleotides outside the gene matches: 5. Germline lookup yields CDR1 SGHAT and CDR2 FQNNGV.

Worth noting for this clone: Other DNA sequences in the same sample also yield this CDR3. The CDR3 loop is CASSKGSGHTIYF. Here the CDR3 DNA reads TGTGCCAGCAGCAAAGGGAGCGGGCACACCATATATTTT. The chain is built from TRBV28 and TRBJ1-3; D is unresolved. Germline V lookup: CDR1 MDHEN, CDR2 SYDVKM. The CDR3 has 13 residues. V was shortened by 6 bases and J by 8 bases, with 14 bases between the two germline ends.

A note on this clone: Other nucleotide sequences from this sample produce the same CDR3. The gene calls are TRBV4-2 and TRBJ2-5; D is undetermined. CDR1 is LGHNA and CDR2 is YNFKEQ in the germline V gene. CDR3 length equals 15 residues. Trimming removed 0 bases from V and 2 bases from J, with 10 bases in between. The CDR3 DNA sequence: TGTGCCAGCAGCCAAGATATCGCTAGTCAAGAGACCCAGTACTTC. Translated, it gives CASSQDIASQETQYF.

The rearrangement joins TRBV6-5 to TRBJ2-2, with a possible D match to TRBD1 (5 bases). The CDR3 totals 14 residues. Germline-derived CDR1 and CDR2 are MNHEY and SVGAGI. The ends were cut back, 0 bases at V and 6 bases at J, with 8 bases in the middle. The DNA of the CDR3 is TGTGCCAGCAGTTACTCGTCCAGGGCCGGGGAGCTGTTTTTT. Translating it yields CASSYSSRAGELFF.

V and J are TRBV6-4 and TRBJ1-1; perhaps TRBD1 as D (5 bases). The CDR3 loop spans 15 amino acids. Germline V gene lookup returns CDR1 MRHNA and CDR2 SNTAGT. Trimming removed 6 bases at V and 0 bases at J, with 14 bases between. CDR3 bases: TGTGCCAGCAGAACGGTCGACAGTATGAACACTGAAGCTTTCTTT. It is translated as CASRTVDSMNTEAFF.

This clone came up once. The CDR3 protein is CASSLTPVRQGAGTQYF. The CDR3 DNA is TGTGCCAGCAGCTTAACCCCCGTTCGACAGGGGGCCGGGACCCAGTACTTC. V gene TRBV7-3 combines with J gene TRBJ2-5, with 10 bases identical to TRBD1. The CDR3 extends over 17 amino acids. Germline-derived CDR1 and CDR2 are SGHTA and FQGTGA. The J segment lost 7 bases and the V segment lost 0 bases, leaving 11 bases of the junction unmatched.

The chain carries TRBV4-1 and TRBJ2-1, with 9 bases fitting TRBD1. The CDR3 consists of 15 residues. V shed 1 base, J shed 9 bases, and the junction held 7 bases outside the gene matches. Per germline, CDR1 MGHRA and CDR2 YSYEKL. The CDR3 reads CASSQGGQGWGEQFF. CDR3 nucleotides: TGCGCCAGCAGCCAAGGGGGACAGGGATGGGGTGAGCAGTTCTTC.

V gene TRBV5-1 combines with J gene TRBJ1-6; 8 bases are a match to TRBD1. Germline V gives CDR1 SGHRS, CDR2 YFSETQ. V dropped 0 bases and J dropped 7; count of bases not matched to a gene: 6. CDR3 length: 16 residues. The DNA for the CDR3 is TGCGCCAGCAGCTTGGCAGGGGGCGTCCGAAATTCACCCCTCCACTTT. It encodes CASSLAGGVRNSPLHF.